This TCR beta chain was identified in a study of blood T cell repertoires in COVID-19. Study summary: Acute and convalescent COVID-19 specimens originated in the United States, Italy and Spain.

Original processing notes: Amplification from reference gene primers served as the basis for estimated nucleated cell counts. The table came from immunoSEQ multiplex PCR; TCRdb's copy has only in-frame clones and leaves some out. V, J and clone size are taken as reported in that table, and D and trimming were inferred from the DNA itself. Found here are 300,000 to 350,000 clones, 80% to 90% of them singletons; the top ten hold under 2.5%. Allocation to cohorts depended on clinical history reported by the participants. All recovered Cohort 3 donors got two negative PCRs, got clearance, or saw symptom resolution. The ends lost 2 bases at V and 6 bases at J; junction bases unmatched: 10. Germline lookup yields CDR1 MRHNA and CDR2 SNTAGT. The CDR3 sequence is 17 residues long.

The specimen sequenced was PBMCs or T cells enriched from blood (not recorded which). The V and J genes are TRBV6-4 and TRBJ1-2; 12 nucleotides align to TRBD1. This sequence originates from a man aged 25-40 years who had recovered from COVID-19. CDR3 sequence: CASSDPRDRGQIDGYTF. The DNA of the CDR3 is TGTGCCAGCAGTGACCCTCGGGACAGGGGGCAGATTGATGGCTACACCTTC.